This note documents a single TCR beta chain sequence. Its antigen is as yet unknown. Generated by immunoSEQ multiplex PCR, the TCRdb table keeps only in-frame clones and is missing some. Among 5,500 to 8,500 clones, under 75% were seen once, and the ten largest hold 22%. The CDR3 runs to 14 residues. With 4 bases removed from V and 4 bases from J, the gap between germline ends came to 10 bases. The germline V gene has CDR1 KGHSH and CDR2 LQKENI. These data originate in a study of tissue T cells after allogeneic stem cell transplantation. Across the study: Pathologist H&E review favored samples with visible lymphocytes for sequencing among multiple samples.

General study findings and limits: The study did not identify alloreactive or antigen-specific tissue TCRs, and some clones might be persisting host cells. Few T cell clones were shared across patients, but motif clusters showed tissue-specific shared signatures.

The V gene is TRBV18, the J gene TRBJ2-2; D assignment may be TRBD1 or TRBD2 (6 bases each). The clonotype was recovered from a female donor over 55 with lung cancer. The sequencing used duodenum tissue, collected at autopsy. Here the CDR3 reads CASSQGGRTGELFF. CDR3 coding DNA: TGTGCCAGCTCACAAGGGGGGCGCACCGGGGAGCTGTTTTTT. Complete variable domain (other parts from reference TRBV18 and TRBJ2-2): NAGVMQNPRHLVRRRGQEARLRCSPMKGHSHVYWYRQLPEEGLKFMVYLQKENIIDESGMPKERFSAEFPKEGPSILRIQQVVRGDSAAYFCASSQGGRTGELFFGEGSRLTVL.